A selection of T cell receptor beta chains follows, all from one sample in a study of cytomegalovirus exposure and HLA in healthy donors. The data were produced by immunoSEQ multiplex PCR, yet TCRdb's version contains in-frame clones alone and is incomplete. The sample lists about 210,000 clones, 65% to 85% seen once, with around 3% in the top ten. Sequencing used PBMCs. The source of these receptors is a man between 25 and 39 years old in good health and CMV-seronegative. Both conserved end residues are part of each CDR3. The D gene is left open where the match is weak. Size is omitted from some rows. Given values are once, few, many or a class for expanded clones.

j_gene,d_gene,abundance,v_gene,CDR3nt,CDR3aa
TRBJ1-2,.,.,TRBV6-1,TGTGCCAGCAGAGAACCGGGACAAGCCTATGGCTACACCTTC,CASREPGQAYGYTF
TRBJ2-5,TRBD2,.,TRBV4-2,TGTGCCAGCAGTCCGACTAGCGGGGGAAGAGGAGAGACCCAGTACTTC,CASSPTSGGRGETQYF
TRBJ2-2,TRBD2,.,TRBV5-4,TGTGCCAGCCTACAAACGGGACTAGCGGGGGGGCCGGACACCGGGGAGCTGTTTTTT,CASLQTGLAGGPDTGELFF
TRBJ1-2,TRBD1,.,TRBV29-1,TGCAGCGTTGAAGAACAGGGGTTACTTGGGGGCAATGGCTACACCTTC,CSVEEQGLLGGNGYTF
TRBJ1-2,.,.,TRBV2,TGTGCCAGCAGTGAATCAGGGTATGGCTACACCTTC,CASSESGYGYTF
TRBJ2-7,.,few,TRBV5-1,TGCGCCAGCAGCTTGGGTGGCGTACAGGGCTTTTCCGGGCAGTACTTC,CASSLGGVQGFSGQYF
TRBJ2-1,.,.,TRBV10-3,TGTGCCATCAGTGAGGGAGATCAGGAGCAGTTCTTC,CAISEGDQEQFF
TRBJ2-1,.,.,TRBV21-1,TGTGCCAGCGTCCTAACCCCAGGACTAGCGGGGAAGAATGAGCAGTTCTTC,CASVLTPGLAGKNEQFF
TRBJ2-3,.,.,TRBV6-4,TGTGCCAGCAGTGACGGGCAGGGGTCCCCAGATACGCAGTATTTT,CASSDGQGSPDTQYF
TRBJ2-7,TRBD2,.,TRBV4-2,TGTGCCAGCAGCCAAGAGAGACTAGCGGGGCACGAGCAGTACTTC,CASSQERLAGHEQYF
TRBJ2-5,TRBD1,.,TRBV28,TGTGCCAGCACCGCAGGGGGCGCGGAGACCCAGTACTTC,CASTAGGAETQYF
TRBJ2-1,.,.,TRBV28,TGTGCCAGCAGCCTTCTATACAATGAGCAGTTCTTC,CASSLLYNEQFF
TRBJ2-3,TRBD2,.,TRBV7-6,TGTGCCAGCAGCTTTCTGGCAGAGGGACTAGCGATTCACACAGATACGCAGTATTTT,CASSFLAEGLAIHTDTQYF
TRBJ1-6,.,few,TRBV19,TGTGCCAGTAGTGCGATCGATTCACCCCTCCACTTT,CASSAIDSPLHF
TRBJ2-3,.,.,TRBV5-1,TGCGCCAGCAGCTTGGCTCCAGGGATCACAGATACGCAGTATTTT,CASSLAPGITDTQYF
TRBJ1-6,.,.,TRBV16,TGTGCCAGCAGCCAATCGGCGGGGAACAGTTCACCCCTCCACTTT,CASSQSAGNSSPLHF
TRBJ2-5,.,.,TRBV27,TGTGCCAGCAGTCCCCCGGACAGATACCAAGAGACCCAGTACTTC,CASSPPDRYQETQYF
TRBJ1-6,.,few,TRBV28,TGTGCCACCCACCCAGCGACAGGACCTAATTCACCCCTCCACTTT,CATHPATGPNSPLHF
TRBJ2-7,TRBD1,.,TRBV5-1,TGCGCCAGCAGCTTGAGAGAGCCAGGGGGCAATGGCGAGCAGTACTTC,CASSLREPGGNGEQYF
TRBJ1-4,.,.,TRBV5-1,TGCGCCAGCAGCTTGGTGGGAGGGGACGAAAAACTGTTTTTT,CASSLVGGDEKLFF
TRBJ2-5,TRBD2,once,TRBV11-3,TGTGCCAGCAGCAAGACTAGCGGGGGAGAGACCCAGTACTTC,CASSKTSGGETQYF
TRBJ1-1,.,.,TRBV27,TGTGCCAGCAGATACGACATCGGGAACACTGAAGCTTTCTTT,CASRYDIGNTEAFF
TRBJ2-7,TRBD1,.,TRBV27,TGTGCCAGCAGTTTGACAGGGATAGGGGAGCAGTACTTC,CASSLTGIGEQYF
TRBJ2-3,TRBD2,.,TRBV19,TGTGCCACCTTTAGCGGGGGCCTAGATACGCAGTATTTT,CATFSGGLDTQYF
TRBJ1-1,.,.,TRBV6-6,TGTGCCAGCAGACAGGGATTGGGGACTGAAGCTTTCTTT,CASRQGLGTEAFF
TRBJ2-2,TRBD2,.,TRBV5-6,TGTGCCAGCAGCCCTGCTAGCGGGGGGTTCACCGGGGAGCTGTTTTTT,CASSPASGGFTGELFF
TRBJ1-1,.,.,TRBV27,TGTGCCAGCAGTTATGACTACAAGACTGAAGCTTTCTTT,CASSYDYKTEAFF
TRBJ2-7,.,.,TRBV27,TGTGCCAGCAGCCCATCGGGGACCTACGAGCAGTACTTC,CASSPSGTYEQYF
TRBJ2-1,TRBD1,.,TRBV7-9,TGTGCCAGCAGCTTAGGTGGGACAGGGGGATACAATGAGCAGTTCTTC,CASSLGGTGGYNEQFF
TRBJ1-6,.,.,TRBV28,TGTGCCAGCAGTCCCGGGACAAGGAATTCACCCCTCCACTTT,CASSPGTRNSPLHF
TRBJ2-3,TRBD2,few,TRBV13,TGTGCCAGCAGCTTACAGCGGGGGCGCACAGATACGCAGTATTTT,CASSLQRGRTDTQYF
TRBJ2-7,TRBD1,.,TRBV28,TGTGCCAGCAGTTTGGGACAGGAATACGGGCAGTACTTC,CASSLGQEYGQYF
TRBJ2-7,TRBD1,once,TRBV28,TGTGCCAGCAGTCCTTACGACAGGGGTCTAAGCTCCTACGAGCAGTACTTC,CASSPYDRGLSSYEQYF
TRBJ2-1,TRBD2,.,TRBV5-4,TGTGCCAGCAGCTTGGGGGGACTAGGATCCTACAATGAGCAGTTCTTC,CASSLGGLGSYNEQFF
TRBJ2-2,TRBD2,.,TRBV4-2,TGTGCCAGCAGCCAAGCCCGAATCGGGGGGGGCAGGGCCGGGGAGCTGTTTTTT,CASSQARIGGGRAGELFF